This TCR beta chain was sequenced for a study of blood T cell repertoires in COVID-19. Study information: Samples came from the United States, Italy and Spain, spanning acute and convalescent COVID-19. Sources were T cells, B-cell-depleted T cells, or PBMCs; the material itself was cDNA or gDNA.

V shed 8 bases and J shed 3 bases, with 14 bases lying between them. The CDR3 sequence is 14 residues long. Looked up from germline, CDR1 is SNHLY and CDR2 is FYNNEI. Profiling relied on immunoSEQ multiplex PCR, and the TCRdb table lists in-frame clones only, not all of them. Of some 99,000 clones listed, approximately 84% are singletons. The TCR was taken from a woman aged 45-65 years with acute or convalescent COVID-19. The chain couples TRBV2 to TRBJ2-4; D unclear. Sequencing input: peripheral blood. CDR3 DNA: TGTGCCAGCGGGTACCGGGTCGACAAAAACATTCAGTACTTC. It is translated as CASGYRVDKNIQYF.